These T cell receptor beta chains were read from a single sample in a study of tumor-infiltrating lymphocytes in localized non-small cell lung cancer. Measured with immunoSEQ multiplex PCR; TCRdb has only the in-frame clones, and not every one. This table has about 16,000 clones, roughly 69% appearing once. Material: lung tumor tissue. The receptors here all came from a human donor with non-small cell lung cancer. Each CDR3 is given with its conserved first and last residue. A D gene is named only where the DNA matches it firmly. Clone size appears in some rows only: once, few, many, or a class for an expanded clone.

CDR3 protein	CDR3 DNA	clone size	V gene	D gene	J gene
CASSDSPGDRADTQYF	TGTGCCAGCAGTGACTCTCCAGGGGATCGGGCAGATACGCAGTATTTT	.	TRBV6-4	.	TRBJ2-3
CSVEKQLNTGELFF	TGCAGCGTTGAAAAACAGTTAAACACCGGGGAGCTGTTTTTT	.	TRBV29-1	.	TRBJ2-2
CASSPDSSSYNEQFF	TGTGCCAGCAGCCCGGACTCTAGCTCCTACAATGAGCAGTTCTTC	.	TRBV11-2	.	TRBJ2-1
CARKDLRVERLAGAVLPSTDTQYF	TGTGCCAGGAAGGATCTAAGGGTAGAAAGACTAGCGGGAGCGGTCCTACCTAGCACAGATACGCAGTATTTT	.	TRBV28	TRBD2	TRBJ2-3
CASSYEQGTEAFF	TGCGCCAGCAGCTATGAACAGGGTACTGAAGCTTTCTTT	.	TRBV5-1	.	TRBJ1-1
CASSQDGDQPQHF	TGCGCCAGCAGCCAAGATGGGGATCAGCCCCAGCATTTT	once	TRBV4-1	.	TRBJ1-5
CASSLEGHRGYEQYF	TGTGCCAGCAGCTTAGAGGGCCACAGGGGCTACGAGCAGTACTTC	.	TRBV11-1	TRBD1	TRBJ2-7
CASSVVETSYNEQFF	TGTGCCAGCAGCGTAGTTGAAACTAGCTACAATGAGCAGTTCTTC	.	TRBV9	.	TRBJ2-1
CASSYRPTSVYEQYF	TGTGCCAGCAGTTACCGGCCGACTAGCGTCTACGAGCAGTACTTC	.	TRBV6-5	TRBD2	TRBJ2-7
CAISGANEQFF	TGTGCCATCAGTGGGGCAAATGAGCAGTTCTTC	.	TRBV10-3	.	TRBJ2-1
CAWSGASGRGGYEQYF	TGTGCCTGGAGTGGGGCTAGCGGGAGGGGAGGCTACGAGCAGTACTTC	.	TRBV30	TRBD2	TRBJ2-7
CASSVEGSYEQYF	TGTGCCAGCAGTGTTGAGGGTTCCTACGAGCAGTACTTC	medium-sized	TRBV6-1	.	TRBJ2-7
CASSSQGAVTGELFF	TGTGCCAGCAGTTCCCAGGGGGCGGTCACCGGGGAGCTGTTTTTT	.	TRBV6-5	TRBD1	TRBJ2-2
CASSRQGEDTEAFF	TGCGCCAGCAGCCGACAGGGGGAGGACACTGAAGCTTTCTTT	.	TRBV5-1	TRBD1	TRBJ1-1
CASSSRTEHGYTF	TGTGCCAGCAGCAGCAGGACAGAACATGGCTACACCTTC	.	TRBV2	.	TRBJ1-2
CASSSYGGDTQYF	TGTGCCAGCAGTTCATACGGTGGGGATACGCAGTATTTT	once	TRBV2	.	TRBJ2-3
CASSQLGGSTDTQYF	TGCGCCAGCAGCCAGCTAGGGGGAAGCACAGATACGCAGTATTTT	.	TRBV5-1	.	TRBJ2-3
CASSPTTGGGETQYF	TGTGCCAGCAGTCCGACTACAGGGGGCGGAGAGACCCAGTACTTC	.	TRBV6-5	TRBD1	TRBJ2-5
CASLEAVEAFF	TGTGCCAGTTTGGAGGCGGTTGAAGCTTTCTTT	.	TRBV19	.	TRBJ1-1
CASSVDHFSYEQYF	TGTGCCAGCAGCGTAGATCATTTCTCCTACGAGCAGTACTTC	.	TRBV9	.	TRBJ2-7
CASSLIAGGGYEQYF	TGTGCCAGCAGTTTAATAGCGGGAGGGGGCTACGAGCAGTACTTC	.	TRBV27	TRBD2	TRBJ2-7
CASSFGTVNTEAFF	TGTGCCAGCAGCTTTGGGACGGTGAACACTGAAGCTTTCTTT	.	TRBV5-4	.	TRBJ1-1
CASSGVRATGELFF	TGTGCCAGCAGCGGGGTCAGGGCAACCGGGGAGCTGTTTTTT	.	TRBV7-9	.	TRBJ2-2
CSVEDHSQGFPYGYTF	TGCAGCGTTGAAGATCACTCCCAGGGGTTTCCCTATGGCTACACCTTC	.	TRBV29-1	.	TRBJ1-2
CASSSTGARNNSPLHF	TGCGCCAGCAGCTCTACAGGGGCGAGGAATAATTCACCCCTCCACTTT	.	TRBV5-1	TRBD1	TRBJ1-6